A selection of T cell receptor beta chains follows, all from one sample in a study of vaccination and CD4 T cells after COVID-19. Their recognized antigens are unknown. TCRdb re-called the PCR reads through MiXCR, storing one row per CDR3 protein. The table lists more than 20,000 distinct CDR3 sequences, approximately 61% of them singletons. The material sequenced was CD4+ T cells from blood, cultured in vitro. Every receptor here comes from a human donor who had recovered from COVID-19. Both conserved end residues are part of each CDR3. The order of the fields is D gene, V gene, clone size, J gene, CDR3 length, CDR3 DNA, CDR3 protein. A D gene is named only where the DNA matches it firmly. Clone size is stated in some rows and not others, as once, few, many or a class when expanded.

-	TRBV19	-	TRBJ1-5	13	TGTGCCAGTAGTATCGTCTCTAGTCAGCCCCAGCATTTT	CASSIVSSQPQHF
-	TRBV7-2	-	TRBJ1-2	18	TGTGCCAGCAGCTTAGTCGCTTTGGACCGGAGGGCTAACTATGGCTACACCTTC	CASSLVALDRRANYGYTF
-	TRBV11-1	-	TRBJ1-1	13	TGTGCCAGCAGCTTAGTTAGATACACTGAAGCTTTCTTT	CASSLVRYTEAFF
-	TRBV6-1	-	TRBJ1-1	13	TGTGCCAGCAGGGCATACTTGAACACTGAAGCTTTCTTT	CASRAYLNTEAFF
-	TRBV11-2	-	TRBJ1-1	15	TGTGCCAGCACGCCCGGTAGGGGATTGTGGGGTGAAGCTTTCTTT	CASTPGRGLWGEAFF
TRBD1	TRBV20-1	-	TRBJ2-5	15	TGCAGTGCAACCTTTGGGACAGGGGGAATTGAGACCCAGTACTTC	CSATFGTGGIETQYF
-	TRBV14	-	TRBJ1-2	14	TGTGCCAGCAGCCAAGAATTGTTCGGGCTGGGCTACACCTTC	CASSQELFGLGYTF
-	TRBV27	-	TRBJ1-1	13	TGTGCCAGCAGTTTTGGGGGGAACACTGAAGCTTTCTTT	CASSFGGNTEAFF
-	TRBV19	-	TRBJ2-7	13	TGTGCCAGTAGTCCTGGCAGGGCCTACGAGCAGTACTTC	CASSPGRAYEQYF
-	TRBV2	-	TRBJ1-1	13	TGTGCCAGCAGTTACCAGCCGGGACTGAGGGCTTTCTTT	CASSYQPGLRAFF
TRBD1	TRBV12-3/TRBV12-4	-	TRBJ1-5	15	TGTGCCAGCAGCCCGACCGGGACAGGGAATCAGCCCCAGCATTTT	CASSPTGTGNQPQHF
TRBD1	TRBV6-1	-	TRBJ1-4	13	TGTGCCAGCACCAGACAGGGGAGGGGAAAACTGTTTTTT	CASTRQGRGKLFF
-	TRBV24-1	few	TRBJ1-2	14	TGTGCCACCAGTGAGAGGGGAAGGGGCTATGGCTACACCTTC	CATSERGRGYGYTF
-	TRBV6-4	once	TRBJ1-5	13	TGTGCCAGCAGTGACTCTGATGATCAGCCCCAGCATTTT	CASSDSDDQPQHF
-	TRBV21-1	few	TRBJ2-1	13	TGTGCCAGCAGCAAAGCCAGGCACAATGAGCAGTTCTTC	CASSKARHNEQFF
-	TRBV20-1	-	TRBJ2-5	12	TGCAGTGCTAGCGCAGGACAAGAGACCCAGTACTTC	CSASAGQETQYF
-	TRBV4-1	-	TRBJ1-6	17	TGCGCCAGCAGCCCGCGGGCTCCGGAAAATTATAATTCACCCCTCCACTTT	CASSPRAPENYNSPLHF
-	TRBV20-1	-	TRBJ1-1	14	TGCAGTGCTAGACCCGCAGATATGAACACTGAAGCTTTCTTT	CSARPADMNTEAFF
-	TRBV5-1	-	TRBJ1-3	14	TGCGCCAGCAGCACTGGACAAACTGGAAACACCATATATTTT	CASSTGQTGNTIYF
-	TRBV2	-	TRBJ1-5	14	TGTGCCAGCAGTGAAGCGGGGCCCCTCGGGGCCCAGCATTTT	CASSEAGPLGAQHF
TRBD2	TRBV5-1	once	TRBJ2-3	15	TGCGCCAGCACGCCTAGCGGGGCGATCACAGATACGCAGTATTTT	CASTPSGAITDTQYF
-	TRBV4-1	-	TRBJ2-1	13	TGCGCCAGCAGCCTATGGCGAGAAAATGAGCAGTTCTTC	CASSLWRENEQFF
-	TRBV24-1	once	TRBJ1-5	16	TGTGCCACCATTGACCCCGGACCCTATAGCAATCAGCCCCAGCATTTT	CATIDPGPYSNQPQHF
-	TRBV10-3	-	TRBJ2-3	16	TGTGCCATCAGTGAGTCGCAAGGGGCCCGCACAGATACGCAGTATTTT	CAISESQGARTDTQYF
-	TRBV7-9	-	TRBJ2-5	14	TGTGCCAGCAGCTTACTTGGGGGCTGGGAGACCCAGTACTTC	CASSLLGGWETQYF
-	TRBV4-2	once	TRBJ1-6	14	TGTGCCAGCAGACTATTACAAGATAATTCACCCCTCCACTTT	CASRLLQDNSPLHF
-	TRBV30	-	TRBJ2-3	11	TGTGCCTGGAGTGTAAAGGTGACGCAGTATTTT	CAWSVKVTQYF